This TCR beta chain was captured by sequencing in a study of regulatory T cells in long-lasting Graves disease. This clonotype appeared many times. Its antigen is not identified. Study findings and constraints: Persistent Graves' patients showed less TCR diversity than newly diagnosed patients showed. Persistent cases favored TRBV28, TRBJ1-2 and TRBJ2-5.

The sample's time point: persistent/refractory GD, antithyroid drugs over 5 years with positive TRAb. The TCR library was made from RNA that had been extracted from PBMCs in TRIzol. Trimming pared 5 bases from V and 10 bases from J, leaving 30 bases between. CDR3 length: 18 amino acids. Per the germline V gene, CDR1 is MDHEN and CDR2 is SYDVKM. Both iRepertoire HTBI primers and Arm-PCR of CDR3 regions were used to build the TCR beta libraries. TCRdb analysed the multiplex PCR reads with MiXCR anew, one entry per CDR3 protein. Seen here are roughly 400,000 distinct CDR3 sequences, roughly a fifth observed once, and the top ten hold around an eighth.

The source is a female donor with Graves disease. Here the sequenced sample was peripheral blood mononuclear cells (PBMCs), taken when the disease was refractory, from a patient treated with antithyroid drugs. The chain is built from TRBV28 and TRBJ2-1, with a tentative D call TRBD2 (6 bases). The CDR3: CASSLFDPIADTMKEQFF. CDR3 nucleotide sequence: TGTGCCAGCAGTCTCTTCGACCCCATAGCGGACACAATGAAGGAGCAGTTCTTC. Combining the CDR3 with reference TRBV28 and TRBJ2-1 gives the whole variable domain DVKVTQSSRYLVKRTGEKVFLECVQDMDHENMFWYRQDPGLGLRLIYFSYDVKMKEKGDIPEGYSVSREKKERFSLILESASTNQTSMYLCASSLFDPIADTMKEQFFGPGTRLTVL.